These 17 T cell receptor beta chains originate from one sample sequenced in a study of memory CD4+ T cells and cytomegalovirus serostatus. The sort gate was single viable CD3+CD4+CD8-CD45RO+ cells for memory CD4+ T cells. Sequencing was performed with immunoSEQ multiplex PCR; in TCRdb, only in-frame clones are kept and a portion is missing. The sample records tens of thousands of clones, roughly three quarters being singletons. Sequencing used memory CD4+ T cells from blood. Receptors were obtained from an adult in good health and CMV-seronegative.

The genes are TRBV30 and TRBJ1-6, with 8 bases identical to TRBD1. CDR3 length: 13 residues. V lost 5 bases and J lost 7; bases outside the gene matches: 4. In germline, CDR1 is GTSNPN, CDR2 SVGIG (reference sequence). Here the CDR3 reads CAWGTGENSPLHF. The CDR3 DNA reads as TGTGCCTGGGGGACAGGAGAAAATTCACCCCTCCACTTT.

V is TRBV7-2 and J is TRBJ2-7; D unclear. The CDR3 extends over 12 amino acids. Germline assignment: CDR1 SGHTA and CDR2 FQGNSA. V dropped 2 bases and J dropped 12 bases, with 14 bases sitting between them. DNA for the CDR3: TGTGCCAGCAGCTTAATACGAGAAAGATTGTACTTC. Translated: CASSLIRERLYF.

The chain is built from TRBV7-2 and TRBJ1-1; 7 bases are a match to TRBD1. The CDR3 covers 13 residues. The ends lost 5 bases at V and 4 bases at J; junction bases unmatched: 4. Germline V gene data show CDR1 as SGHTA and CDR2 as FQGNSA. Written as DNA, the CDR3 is TGTGCCAGCAGCCCGCAGGGGGGCACTGAAGCTTTCTTT. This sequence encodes CASSPQGGTEAFF. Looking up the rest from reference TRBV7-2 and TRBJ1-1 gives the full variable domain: GAGVSQSPSNKVTEKGKDVELRCDPISGHTALYWYRQSLGQGLEFLIYFQGNSAPDKSGLPSDRFSAERTGGSVSTLTIQRTQQEDSAVYLCASSPQGGTEAFFGQGTRLTVV.

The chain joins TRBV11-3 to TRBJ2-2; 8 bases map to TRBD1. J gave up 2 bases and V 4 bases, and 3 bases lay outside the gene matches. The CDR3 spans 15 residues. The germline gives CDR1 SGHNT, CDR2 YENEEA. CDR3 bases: TGTGCCAGCAGCTCGCAGGGGGCTAACACCGGGGAGCTGTTTTTT. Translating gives CASSSQGANTGELFF.

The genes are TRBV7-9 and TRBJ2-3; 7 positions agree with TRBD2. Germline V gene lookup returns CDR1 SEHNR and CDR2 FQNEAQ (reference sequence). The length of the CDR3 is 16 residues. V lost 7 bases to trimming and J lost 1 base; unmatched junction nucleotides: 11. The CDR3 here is CASTRRMAGGTDTQYF. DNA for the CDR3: TGTGCCAGCACCCGGAGGATGGCGGGAGGCACAGATACGCAGTATTTT.

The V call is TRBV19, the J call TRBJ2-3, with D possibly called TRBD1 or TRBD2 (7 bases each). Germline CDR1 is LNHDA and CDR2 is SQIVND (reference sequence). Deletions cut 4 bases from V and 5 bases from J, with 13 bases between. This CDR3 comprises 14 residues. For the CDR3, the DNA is TGTGCCAGTAGTACCCAGGGGGAGGGAGATACGCAGTATTTT. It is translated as CASSTQGEGDTQYF. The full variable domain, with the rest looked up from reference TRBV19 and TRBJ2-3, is DGGITQSPKYLFRKEGQNVTLSCEQNLNHDAMYWYRQDPGQGLRLIYYSQIVNDFQKGDIAEGYSVSREKKESFPLTVTSAQKNPTAFYLCASSTQGEGDTQYFGPGTRLTVL.

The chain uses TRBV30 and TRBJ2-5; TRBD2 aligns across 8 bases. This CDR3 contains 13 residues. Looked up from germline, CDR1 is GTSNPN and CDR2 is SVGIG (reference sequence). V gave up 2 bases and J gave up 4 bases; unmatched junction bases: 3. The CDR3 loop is CAWSLAGLETQYF. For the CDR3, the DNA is TGTGCCTGGAGTCTAGCGGGTCTAGAGACCCAGTACTTC.

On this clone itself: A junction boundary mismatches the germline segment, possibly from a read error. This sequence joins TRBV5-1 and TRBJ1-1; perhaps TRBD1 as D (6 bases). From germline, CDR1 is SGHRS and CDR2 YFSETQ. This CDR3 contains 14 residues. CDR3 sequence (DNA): TGCGCCAGCAGTTTGGGGGCCAGATACACTGAAGCTTTCTTT. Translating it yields CASSLGARYTEAFF.

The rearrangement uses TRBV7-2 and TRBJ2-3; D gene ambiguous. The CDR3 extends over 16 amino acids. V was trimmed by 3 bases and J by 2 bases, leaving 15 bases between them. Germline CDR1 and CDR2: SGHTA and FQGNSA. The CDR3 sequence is CASSLGFQTLTDTQYF. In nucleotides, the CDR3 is TGTGCCAGCAGCTTGGGGTTTCAGACGCTCACAGATACGCAGTATTTT.

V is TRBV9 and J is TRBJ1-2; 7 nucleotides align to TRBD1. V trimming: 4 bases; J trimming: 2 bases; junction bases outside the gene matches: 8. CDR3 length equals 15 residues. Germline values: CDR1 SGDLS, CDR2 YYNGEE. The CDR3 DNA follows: TGTGCCAGCAGCCCCAACCCGGGACAGAACTATGGCTACACCTTC. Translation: CASSPNPGQNYGYTF.

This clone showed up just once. The CDR3 sequence is CASRGESREANVLTF. The DNA for the CDR3 is TGTGCCAGCAGGGGGGAATCTAGGGAGGCCAACGTCCTGACTTTC. The rearrangement uses TRBV2 and TRBJ2-6, with D tentatively TRBD1 or TRBD2 (5 bases each). Germline V CDR1 and CDR2: SNHLY, FYNNEI. V lost 6 bases, J lost 6 bases, and 15 bases lay in between. This CDR3 contains 15 residues.

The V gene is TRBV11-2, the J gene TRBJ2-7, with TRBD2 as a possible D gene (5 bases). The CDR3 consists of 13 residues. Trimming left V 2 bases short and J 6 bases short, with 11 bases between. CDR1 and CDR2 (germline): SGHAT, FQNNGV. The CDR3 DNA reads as TGTGCCAGCAGCTTAACGAGGGATTCCGAGCAGTACTTC. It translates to CASSLTRDSEQYF.

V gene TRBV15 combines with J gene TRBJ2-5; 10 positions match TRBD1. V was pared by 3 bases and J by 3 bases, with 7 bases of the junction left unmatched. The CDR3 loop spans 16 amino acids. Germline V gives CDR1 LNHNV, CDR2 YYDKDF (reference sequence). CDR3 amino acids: CATSSFDRGPEETQYF. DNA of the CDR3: TGTGCCACCAGCAGCTTCGACAGGGGGCCTGAAGAGACCCAGTACTTC.

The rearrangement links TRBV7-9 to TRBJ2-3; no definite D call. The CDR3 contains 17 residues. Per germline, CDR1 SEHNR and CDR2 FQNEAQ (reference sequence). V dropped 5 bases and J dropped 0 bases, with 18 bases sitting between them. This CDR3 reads CASSREVDLTSTDTQYF. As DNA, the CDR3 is TGTGCCAGCAGCCGAGAAGTAGACCTTACTAGCACAGATACGCAGTATTTT.

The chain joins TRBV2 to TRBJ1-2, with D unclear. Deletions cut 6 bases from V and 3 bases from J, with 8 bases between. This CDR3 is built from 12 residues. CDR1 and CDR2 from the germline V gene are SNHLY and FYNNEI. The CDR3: CASREGYYGYTF. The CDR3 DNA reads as TGTGCCAGCAGGGAGGGTTACTATGGCTACACCTTC.

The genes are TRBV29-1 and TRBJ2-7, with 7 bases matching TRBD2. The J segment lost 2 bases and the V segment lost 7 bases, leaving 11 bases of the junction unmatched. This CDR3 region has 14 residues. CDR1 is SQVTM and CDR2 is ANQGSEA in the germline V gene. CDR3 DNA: TGCAGCGCCGCTCAGCGGGGTGCTACCTACGAGCAGTACTTC. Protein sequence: CSAAQRGATYEQYF.

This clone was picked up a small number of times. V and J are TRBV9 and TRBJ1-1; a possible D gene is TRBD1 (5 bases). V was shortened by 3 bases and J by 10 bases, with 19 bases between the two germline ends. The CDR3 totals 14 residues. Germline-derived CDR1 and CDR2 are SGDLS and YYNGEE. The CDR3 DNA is TGTGCCAGCAGCGCGGGATCACAGGTCGGGGGAGCTTTCTTT. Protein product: CASSAGSQVGGAFF.